The clone carrying this TCR beta chain has at least ten counts. Its target is unknown. The data derive from a study of neurological immune-mediated disorders. The output of every sequencing run exceeded 170 million TCR-beta sequences, derived from 15-18 subjects. One entry per CDR3 protein, called by TCRdb with MiXCR from the 5' RACE reads. The table has around 40,000 distinct CDR3 sequences, 10% to 15% seen once. This CDR3 contains 17 residues. In germline, CDR1 is SGHRS, CDR2 YFSETQ. Trimming at V came to 1 base and at J to 1 base, leaving 4 bases not matched to a gene. Volunteers from a blood bank in Maryland, USA, constituted the healthy controls. Overall study results and limits: In HTLV-1-associated myelopathy, TCR clonal expansion was greatest, whereas multiple sclerosis had the least, falling below healthy controls. TCR-beta repertoires seemed private in all groups, with no expanded CDR3 amino acid sequences shared.

The sample taken for sequencing was PBMCs. The clonotype was recovered from a female donor in good health. The chain couples TRBV5-1 to TRBJ2-1; 11 positions agree with TRBD2. Here the CDR3 DNA reads TGCGCCAGCAGCTTGCCGGGACTAGCGGATTCCTACAATGAGCAGTTCTTC. Translating gives CASSLPGLADSYNEQFF.